Each of the 2 T cell receptor beta chains below was sequenced from the same sample in a study of regulatory T cells in long-lasting Graves disease. Noted time point: newly diagnosed GD, antithyroid drugs for less than 3 months. Construction of the TCR library relied on RNA isolated from PBMCs. CDR3-region Arm-PCR and iRepertoire HTBI primers produced the TCR beta libraries. From the multiplex PCR reads, TCRdb called clonotypes with MiXCR, one entry per CDR3 protein. The repertoire holds fewer than 550,000 distinct CDR3 sequences, with roughly a sixth as singletons. These same data were also listed under a study on T cells in Graves' hyperthyroidism and ophthalmopathy.

This material consisted of peripheral blood mononuclear cells (PBMCs), taken at new diagnosis, from a patient treated with antithyroid drugs. These receptors were obtained from a middle-aged woman with Graves disease.

This clonotype was counted at least ten times. The rearrangement uses TRBV20-1 and TRBJ2-5, with a tentative D call TRBD2 (6 bases). V lost 6 bases and J 1 base, leaving 12 bases between the germline ends. Germline V gives CDR1 DFQATT, CDR2 SNEGSKA (reference sequence). This CDR3 has 13 amino acids. CDR3 nucleotide sequence: TGCAGTGCGACGGGAGCGGCCCAAGAGACCCAGTACTTC. Translating gives CSATGAAQETQYF.

The chain has TRBV19 and TRBJ1-2; 7 bases map to TRBD1. With V trimmed by 0 bases and J by 4 bases, 5 bases remained unmatched. Germline CDR1 and CDR2: LNHDA and SQIVND (reference sequence). This CDR3 comprises 15 residues. As DNA, the CDR3 is TGTGCCAGTAGTATAGATCTCGGGACAGCCTATGGCTACACCTTC. It yields the protein CASSIDLGTAYGYTF.